This entry concerns a single T cell receptor (beta chain). Antigen: not known. Data came from immunoSEQ multiplex PCR; TCRdb stores just in-frame clones and leaves some out. This table holds nearly 600,000 clones, 95% to 96% found once. Naive CD8 isolation took CD45RO-negative cells positively selected for CCR7 and excluded terminally differentiated effector memory CD45RA+ cells. Germline-derived CDR1 and CDR2 are WNHNN and SYGVQD (reference sequence). The V and J ends lost 6 bases and 8 bases respectively, with 17 bases between them. CDR3 length: 14 amino acids. These data come from a study of shared clonotypes between healthy human individuals. Study-wide results and limits: In several donors, about 5% of naive CD4 clonotypes appeared in common. Investigators collected only blood, and repertoires in tissues likely differ.

The V and J genes are TRBV10-1 and TRBJ2-1; D is ambiguous. The clonotype comes from a woman aged 25 to 39 in good health. Input material: naive CD8+ T cells sorted from blood. Here the CDR3 reads CASSPIGDNDEQFF. CDR3 sequence (DNA): TGCGCCAGCAGCCCCATAGGAGATAACGATGAGCAGTTCTTC.